These 8 T cell receptor beta chains share one sample of origin, sequenced in a study of blood T cell repertoires in COVID-19. Libraries were prepared by immunoSEQ multiplex PCR; TCRdb keeps only in-frame clonotypes and omits some of them. The sample records fewer than 350,000 clones, approximately 85% being singletons. Sequencing was done on a sample of peripheral blood. The receptors shown here come from a young man with active or convalescent COVID-19.

The J gene is TRBJ1-5, the V gene TRBV19, with a weak D call TRBD1 (6 bases). This CDR3 has 15 amino acids. The germline V gene encodes CDR1 LNHDA and CDR2 SQIVND (reference sequence). Trimming stripped 5 bases from V and 0 bases from J, with 11 bases between. The DNA for the CDR3 is TGTGCCAGTAGTCCAGGGGTCTATAGCAATCAGCCCCAGCATTTT. Translated, it gives CASSPGVYSNQPQHF.

The chain has TRBV10-3 and TRBJ2-2, with D maybe TRBD1 (5 bases). The CDR3 runs to 18 residues. Germline CDR1 ENHRY, CDR2 SYGVKD. CDR3 bases: TGTGCGTGCTCGTTACGGCAGGGAATGACCCAGAACACCGGGGAGCTGTTTTTT. It yields the protein CACSLRQGMTQNTGELFF.

The V call is TRBV2, the J call TRBJ1-5; D unclear. Germline loops: CDR1 SNHLY, CDR2 FYNNEI. CDR3 length: 14 amino acids. The V end lost 5 bases, the J end lost 2 bases, and 10 bases lay between the germline ends. This CDR3 reads CASSLDIGNQPQHF. The CDR3, as DNA: TGTGCCAGCAGTCTCGACATAGGCAATCAGCCCCAGCATTTT.

The genes are TRBV6-6 and TRBJ1-5, with D perhaps TRBD1 (6 bases). V dropped 6 bases and J dropped 7 bases, with 16 bases sitting between them. Germline loops: CDR1 MNHNY, CDR2 SVGAGI (reference sequence). The CDR3 spans 14 residues. The CDR3 protein is CASRPLQGGQPQHF. The CDR3 region has the DNA TGTGCCAGCAGACCATTACAGGGTGGGCAGCCCCAGCATTTT.

V and J are TRBV9 and TRBJ1-5; no clear D gene. Germline values: CDR1 SGDLS, CDR2 YYNGEE. This CDR3 is 14 amino acids long. The ends were cut back, 3 bases at V and 1 base at J, with 8 bases in the middle. For the CDR3, the DNA is TGTGCCAGCAGCGCCAGCGGGAGCAATCAGCCCCAGCATTTT. Amino acid sequence: CASSASGSNQPQHF. The whole variable domain, remainder taken from reference TRBV9 and TRBJ1-5, is DSGVTQTPKHLITATGQRVTLRCSPRSGDLSVYWYQQSLDQGLQFLIQYYNGEERAKGNILERFSAQQFPDLHSELNLSSLELGDSALYFCASSASGSNQPQHFGDGTRLSIL.

This clone was seen just once. The CDR3 nucleotides read TGCAGCGTTGAAGGATTGGCCCCAGATACGCAGTATTTT. Translated: CSVEGLAPDTQYF. The V and J genes are TRBV29-1 and TRBJ2-3; D ambiguous. V shed 1 base and J shed 4 bases, with 9 bases lying between them. Germline V lookup: CDR1 SQVTM, CDR2 ANQGSEA. The CDR3 has 13 amino acids.

This sequence joins TRBV7-2 and TRBJ1-1; D is ambiguous. Trimming left V 3 bases short and J 5 bases short, with 7 bases between. This CDR3 is 12 amino acids long. Germline-derived CDR1 and CDR2 are SGHTA and FQGNSA. CDR3 protein: CASSFGWTEAFF. CDR3 nucleotides: TGTGCCAGCAGCTTCGGGTGGACTGAAGCTTTCTTT.

The chain links TRBV10-3 to TRBJ2-2; D may be TRBD1 (5 bases). This CDR3 spans 15 amino acids. Germline CDR1 is ENHRY and CDR2 is SYGVKD. The V end lost 3 bases, the J end lost 7 bases, and 15 bases lay between the germline ends. CDR3 amino acids: CAISDMGPSDGELFF. The DNA for the CDR3 is TGTGCCATCAGTGATATGGGGCCCAGCGACGGGGAGCTGTTTTTT.